This T cell receptor beta chain came from a study of blood T cells in healthy people across ages. In regard to this clonotype: Its antigen is as yet unknown.

Each individual donor underwent a draw of 8 to 10 milliliters of peripheral blood. Through a sample-barcoded 5' primer and a J-beta primer mix, a second PCR was run for about 6 to 11 cycles. From the 5' RACE reads, TCRdb called clonotypes with MiXCR, one entry per CDR3 protein. The table has about a million distinct CDR3 sequences, 51% seen once. Study-wide points: Age advanced and TCR beta diversity per million T cells fell, roughly linearly. PBMCs were not sorted, which prevented a conclusive comparison of naive versus antigen-experienced cells.

Germline CDR1 and CDR2: SGHVS and FQNEAQ. Trimming stripped 3 bases from V and 8 bases from J, with 7 bases between. CDR3 size: 12 residues. This receptor was taken from an older woman in good health. V gene TRBV7-8 combines with J gene TRBJ1-4; D is unclear. The sequenced sample was blood. CDR3: CASSFSFEKLFF. As DNA, the CDR3 is TGTGCCAGCAGCTTTTCCTTCGAAAAACTGTTTTTT.